The T cell receptor beta chain described here comes from a study of post-analysis software for immune sequencing data. Study in general: The courses of disease that were included comprised relapsing-remitting, secondary progressive and progressive-relapsing multiple sclerosis. Study results and limitations: In multiple sclerosis, normalized Chao1 diversity was significantly below that of controls. TRBV5-6, TRBV5-1 and TRBV20-1 belonged to a set of roughly five TRBV segments that were more frequent in patients than controls. Same-batch preparations were strongly co-clustered by F measure.

In the case of this clonotype: Its antigen is as yet unknown.

Trimming removed 3 bases at V and 6 bases at J, with 8 bases between. This CDR3 is 13 amino acids long. Germline CDR1 SEHNR, CDR2 FQNEAQ (reference sequence). Included in the TCR beta cDNA libraries were unique molecular identifiers. MiXCR, applied by TCRdb to the PCR reads, yields one record per CDR3 protein. The table has around 400,000 distinct CDR3 sequences, roughly 36% seen once; the top ten hold 13%. Sequencing was performed on blood. The V gene is TRBV7-9, the J gene TRBJ2-2; D gene unclear. This receptor was taken from a girl aged 10 to 17 with multiple sclerosis. CDR3 protein: CASSLVYAGELFF. As DNA, the CDR3 is TGTGCCAGCAGCTTGGTTTACGCCGGGGAGCTGTTTTTT.